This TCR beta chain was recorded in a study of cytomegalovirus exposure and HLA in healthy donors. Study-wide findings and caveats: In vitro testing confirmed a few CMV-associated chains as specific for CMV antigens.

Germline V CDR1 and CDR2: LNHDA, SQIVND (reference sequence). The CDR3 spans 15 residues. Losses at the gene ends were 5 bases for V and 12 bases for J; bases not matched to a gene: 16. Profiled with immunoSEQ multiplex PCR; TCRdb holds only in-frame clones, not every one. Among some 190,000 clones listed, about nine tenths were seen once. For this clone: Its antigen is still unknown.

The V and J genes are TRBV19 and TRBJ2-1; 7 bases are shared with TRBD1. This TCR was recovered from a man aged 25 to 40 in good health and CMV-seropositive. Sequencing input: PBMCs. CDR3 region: CASSPQGQVLYVQFF. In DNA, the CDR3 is TGTGCCAGTAGTCCACAGGGGCAAGTGCTGTATGTGCAGTTCTTC.